This T cell receptor (beta chain) was captured by sequencing in a study of blood T cells in healthy people across ages. The sample holds a few counts of this clonotype. Trimming shortened V by 5 bases and J by 4 bases, and 17 bases separated the two germline ends. The length of the CDR3 is 15 residues. The authors ran a second PCR of 7 to 11 cycles using a sample-barcoded 5' primer and a J-beta primer mix. MiXCR, run by TCRdb on the 5' RACE reads, gives a single entry per CDR3 protein. The sample records fewer than 800,000 distinct CDR3 sequences, around a quarter being singletons. The sample was also reused in another study, on T cells of mothers and their children.

Specimen: blood. The rearrangement uses TRBV12-3 or TRBV12-4 and TRBJ1-1; no firm D call. This sequence originates from a boy between 10 and 17 years old in good health. CDR3: CASSPQDPGSTEAFF. The CDR3 nucleotides are TGTGCCAGCAGTCCGCAGGACCCAGGCAGCACTGAAGCTTTCTTT.